The 21 T cell receptor beta chains below all came from one sample that was sequenced in a study of blood T cells in healthy people across ages. A sample-barcoded 5' primer and a J-beta primer mix were used in a second PCR of about 7 to 12 cycles. TCRdb reanalysed the 5' RACE reads using MiXCR and keeps one entry per CDR3 protein. The sample has some 900,000 distinct CDR3 sequences; around 49% are singletons. Sequences were obtained from blood. These receptors all come from a man aged 25 to 45 in good health.

This clonotype was counted once. The V call is TRBV3-1, the J call TRBJ2-5; D tentatively fits TRBD1 or TRBD2 (6 bases each). Germline V gene sequence: CDR1 LGHDT, CDR2 YNNKEL (reference sequence). The CDR3 length is 16 residues. V lost 0 bases and J 2 bases, leaving 13 bases between the germline ends. The CDR3 nucleotides are TGTGCCAGCAGCCAAGATTTGGGGGGCTCACAAGAGACCCAGTACTTC. Amino acid sequence: CASSQDLGGSQETQYF.

The chain couples TRBV18 to TRBJ1-6; D unclear. Between the trimmed V and J ends, which lost 2 bases and 6 bases, there was a span of 8 bases. The germline CDR1 and CDR2 sequences are KGHSH and LQKENI. The CDR3 consists of 14 residues. CDR3 DNA: TGTGCCAGCTCACCAGACAACCGTAATTCACCCCTCCACTTT. Protein: CASSPDNRNSPLHF.

This sequence joins TRBV2 and TRBJ2-1; a possible D gene is TRBD2 (5 bases). The germline V gene encodes CDR1 SNHLY and CDR2 FYNNEI. The ends were cut back, 11 bases at V and 11 bases at J, with 16 bases in the middle. The CDR3 is 11 amino acids. This CDR3 is CAAVRGLQQFF. The CDR3 coding sequence is TGTGCCGCCGTGCGAGGGCTTCAGCAGTTCTTC.

This clonotype was seen more than once but under ten times. The J gene is TRBJ1-4, the V gene TRBV28; no clear D gene. The CDR3 has 14 residues. V was clipped by 3 bases and J by 4 bases, with 9 bases between them. The germline V gene has CDR1 MDHEN and CDR2 SYDVKM. The CDR3 DNA sequence: TGTGCCAGCAGTTTGGGCAGCCTTAATGAAAAACTGTTTTTT. Encoded protein: CASSLGSLNEKLFF.

This rearrangement joins TRBV29-1 to TRBJ2-5; 7 positions match TRBD1. The closer fit of TRBJ2-7 to the DNA end suggests the J call may be wrong. There are 13 residues in the CDR3. The germline V gene has CDR1 SQVTM and CDR2 ANQGSEA. The CDR3 is CSVKQGQGYEQYF. The DNA of the CDR3 is TGCAGCGTAAAACAGGGGCAGGGGTACGAGCAGTACTTC.

This chain connects TRBV14 to TRBJ1-2; D not certain. Germline-derived CDR1 and CDR2 are SGHDN and FVKESK. Trimming took 0 bases from V and 9 from J, leaving 11 bases between them. CDR3 length: 13 amino acids. The CDR3: CASSQEVDLSYTF. CDR3 coding DNA: TGTGCCAGCAGCCAAGAGGTGGATTTGAGCTACACCTTC.

This chain uses TRBV6-5 with TRBJ2-5, with 7 bases that match TRBD1. Germline CDR1 and CDR2: MNHEY and SVGAGI. The ends lost 7 bases at V and 5 bases at J; junction bases unmatched: 13. The CDR3 consists of 15 residues. CDR3 sequence (DNA): TGTGCCAGCAACCCCCGGACAGGAGCTGGGGAGACCCAGTACTTC. Translated: CASNPRTGAGETQYF.

CDR3 nucleotides: TGTGCCAGCAGCCCAACTAGCGGGGGGTACACCAATGAGCAGTTCTTC. This translates into CASSPTSGGYTNEQFF. This sequence joins TRBV27 and TRBJ2-1; 12 positions agree with TRBD2. V was pared by 6 bases and J by 6 bases, with 9 bases of the junction left unmatched. The germline gives CDR1 MNHEY, CDR2 SMNVEV (reference sequence). The CDR3 spans 16 residues.

Comment on this clonotype: The junction shows a germline mismatch at one end, possibly a read error. The chain couples TRBV7-7 to TRBJ2-1; 7 bases map to TRBD1. CDR3 length: 14 residues. Germline V gene sequence: CDR1 SSHAT, CDR2 FNYEAQ (reference sequence). CDR3 sequence: CASSGKGQFNEQFF. CDR3 coding DNA: TGTGCTAGCAGCGGAAAGGGACAGTTTAATGAGCAGTTCTTC. Complete variable domain (other parts from reference TRBV7-7 and TRBJ2-1): GAGVSQSPRYKVTKRGQDVTLRCDPISSHATLYWYQQALGQGPEFLTYFNYEAQPDKSGLPSDRFSAERPEGSISTLTIQRTEQRDSAMYRCASSGKGQFNEQFFGPGTRLTVL.

This clonotype was observed a handful of times. V and J are TRBV20-1 and TRBJ1-2; no clear D. Between the trimmed V and J ends, which lost 0 bases and 4 bases, there was a span of 9 bases. Germline V gene data show CDR1 as DFQATT and CDR2 as SNEGSKA (reference sequence). The CDR3 extends over 13 amino acids. The CDR3, as DNA: TGCAGTGCTAGAGAGTCAGCCCTCTATGGCTACACCTTC. Amino acid sequence: CSARESALYGYTF.

The J gene is TRBJ1-6, the V gene TRBV3-1, with D perhaps matching TRBD1 (5 bases). Germline V gene sequence: CDR1 LGHDT, CDR2 YNNKEL (reference sequence). CDR3 length equals 16 residues. V dropped 6 bases and J dropped 4 bases, with 16 bases sitting between them. The CDR3 here is CASRVYSGTYNSPLHF. DNA for the CDR3: TGTGCCAGCAGGGTATATTCCGGGACTTATAATTCACCCCTCCACTTT.

V is TRBV30 and J is TRBJ2-7; D may be TRBD1 (7 bases). V lost 4 bases to trimming and J lost 4 bases, with 8 bases between them. Germline V gene data show CDR1 as GTSNPN and CDR2 as SVGIG (reference sequence). This CDR3 has 11 residues. DNA for the CDR3: TGTGCCTGGACAGGGGGGTACGAGCAGTACTTC. As protein: CAWTGGYEQYF.

The V and J genes are TRBV29-1 and TRBJ1-1; D might be TRBD1 (5 bases). Trimming took 2 bases from V and 3 from J, leaving 7 bases between them. CDR1 is SQVTM and CDR2 is ANQGSEA in the germline V gene. This CDR3 contains 12 residues. CDR3 region: CSVELGDTEAFF. CDR3 in DNA: TGCAGCGTTGAATTGGGGGACACTGAAGCTTTCTTT.

This clonotype was picked up a small number of times. J is TRBJ2-7 and V is TRBV5-1; no definite D call. The CDR3 consists of 14 residues. Germline V gene data show CDR1 as SGHRS and CDR2 as YFSETQ. V was cut by 2 bases and J by 3 bases, with 12 bases left in between. In DNA, the CDR3 is TGCGCCAGCAGCTTATCCACACTTAACTACGAGCAGTACTTC. Its translation: CASSLSTLNYEQYF.

V gene TRBV28 combines with J gene TRBJ2-7; maybe TRBD2 (6 bases). CDR1 MDHEN and CDR2 SYDVKM come from the germline V gene. Trimming took 5 bases from V and 3 from J, leaving 14 bases between them. This CDR3 spans 14 amino acids. The CDR3 DNA is TGTGCCAGCAGTGGCGGGGATTTTCTCTACGAGCAGTACTTC. This sequence encodes CASSGGDFLYEQYF.

The rearrangement uses TRBV29-1 and TRBJ1-2; D remains ambiguous. From germline, CDR1 is SQVTM and CDR2 ANQGSEA. CDR3 length: 12 residues. Trimming shortened V by 2 bases and J by 4 bases, and 8 bases separated the two germline ends. The CDR3 loop is CSVEPGPYGYTF. CDR3 sequence (DNA): TGCAGCGTTGAACCCGGTCCCTATGGCTACACCTTC. The entire variable domain, with the rest obtained from reference TRBV29-1 and TRBJ1-2, is as follows: SAVISQKPSRDICQRGTSLTIQCQVDSQVTMMFWYRQQPGQSLTLIATANQGSEATYESGFVIDKFPISRPNLTFSTLTVSNMSPEDSSIYLCSVEPGPYGYTFGSGTRLTVV.

V and J are TRBV5-1 and TRBJ2-3, with 14 positions matching TRBD2. CDR3 length: 18 residues. With V trimmed by 4 bases and J by 0 bases, 7 bases remained unmatched. Germline values: CDR1 SGHRS, CDR2 YFSETQ. As DNA, the CDR3 is TGCGCCAGCAGCAAGGGACTAGCGGGGGCTTCTAGCACAGATACGCAGTATTTT. Translated, it gives CASSKGLAGASSTDTQYF.

This chain connects TRBV20-1 to TRBJ1-2; D gene unclear. Germline V gene data show CDR1 as DFQATT and CDR2 as SNEGSKA (reference sequence). The V and J ends lost 0 bases and 0 bases respectively, with 11 bases between them. The CDR3 runs 15 residues. CDR3 loop: CSARDHARANYGYTF. CDR3 DNA sequence: TGCAGTGCTAGAGATCACGCCCGAGCTAACTATGGCTACACCTTC.

The chain has TRBV29-1 and TRBJ2-1; D possibly matches TRBD1 or TRBD2 (5 bases each). V shed 5 bases and J shed 10 bases, with 21 bases lying between them. The CDR3 contains 14 residues. Germline V lookup: CDR1 SQVTM, CDR2 ANQGSEA. The CDR3 DNA reads TGCAGCGTTATGAAACAGGCCGCGGGCTACGAGCAGTTCTTC. Translated, it gives CSVMKQAAGYEQFF.

The J gene is TRBJ2-7, the V gene TRBV6-5; D gene ambiguous. Germline V gene lookup returns CDR1 MNHEY and CDR2 SVGAGI. V lost 0 bases, J lost 3 bases, and 6 bases lay in between. The CDR3 spans 13 residues. The CDR3 loop reads CASSYSSHYEQYF. The CDR3 bases are TGTGCCAGCAGTTACTCCTCGCACTACGAGCAGTACTTC.

The J gene is TRBJ2-5, the V gene TRBV12-3 or TRBV12-4; a weak D match, TRBD2 (6 bases). V gave up 6 bases and J gave up 11 bases, with 19 bases separating them. The CDR3 loop spans 13 amino acids. Here the CDR3 reads CASSPRGTGEQYF. Written as DNA, the CDR3 is TGTGCCAGCAGCCCCCGAGGGACGGGGGAGCAGTACTTC.